Shown below are 27 T cell receptor beta chains from a single sample sequenced in a study of T cells in tuberculosis. After thawing and overnight rest, PBMC were stained with GMM-loaded CD1B tetramer, viability dye and anti-CD3 for sorting. CD1B tetramers were loaded with Rhodococcus equi-derived C32 glucose monomycolate. Profiling relied on immunoSEQ multiplex PCR, and the TCRdb table lists in-frame clones only, not all of them. The sample records about 88,000 clones, about nine tenths being singletons. Sequenced sample: CD1b-GMM tetramer-negative cells sorted from PBMCs. Receptors were obtained from an adult woman with latent tuberculosis.

This clone was counted once. Here the CDR3 DNA reads TGTGCCAGCAGCTCCGGGGGGGTCCTCCGGGAGACCCAGTACTTC. This translates into CASSSGGVLRETQYF. This chain uses TRBV7-2 with TRBJ2-5; 8 nucleotides align to TRBD2. The CDR3 runs to 15 residues. V lost 4 bases and J lost 5; bases outside the gene matches: 9. CDR1 and CDR2 (germline): SGHTA, FQGNSA. The variable domain in full, with the rest retrieved from reference TRBV7-2 and TRBJ2-5, is GAGVSQSPSNKVTEKGKDVELRCDPISGHTALYWYRQSLGQGLEFLIYFQGNSAPDKSGLPSDRFSAERTGGSVSTLTIQRTQQEDSAVYLCASSSGGVLRETQYFGPGTRLLVL.

The chain is built from TRBV6-1 and TRBJ2-5, with a tentative D call TRBD1 (6 bases). Germline V lookup: CDR1 MNHNS, CDR2 SASEGT. Trimming took off 5 bases at V and 1 base at J, with 14 bases between the two ends. The CDR3 consists of 15 residues. The CDR3 spells CASSQTGTPQETQYF. Written as DNA, the CDR3 is TGTGCCAGCAGTCAAACCGGGACACCCCAAGAGACCCAGTACTTC.

This chain connects TRBV7-2 to TRBJ2-3, with TRBD2 identical over 8 bases. Trimming at V came to 3 bases and at J to 1 base, leaving 12 bases not matched to a gene. The CDR3 contains 18 residues. The germline gives CDR1 SGHTA, CDR2 FQGNSA. Written as DNA, the CDR3 is TGTGCCAGCAGCTTTAGCCCCCCTTGGCGGGGGGGCACAGATACGCAGTATTTT. It specifies CASSFSPPWRGGTDTQYF.

The rearrangement uses TRBV6-5 and TRBJ1-5; unclear D gene. Germline V CDR1 and CDR2: MNHEY, SVGAGI. The CDR3 is made up of 15 amino acids. V dropped 3 bases and J dropped 10 bases, with 19 bases sitting between them. The CDR3 is CASSYRGPPEGPQHF. The DNA of the CDR3 is TGTGCCAGCAGTTATCGAGGGCCACCGGAGGGACCCCAGCATTTT.

The rearrangement joins TRBV10-2 to TRBJ1-2; D gene unclear. Germline assignment: CDR1 WSHSY and CDR2 SAAADI. CDR3 size: 13 residues. V lost 3 bases, J lost 2 bases, and 7 bases lay in between. The CDR3, as DNA: TGCGCCAGCAGTGATGGCCAGAACTATGGCTACACCTTC. The encoded protein is CASSDGQNYGYTF.

The rearrangement links TRBV27 to TRBJ1-2, with D perhaps TRBD1 (5 bases). The CDR3 has 15 residues. Trimming stripped 2 bases from V and 8 bases from J, with 18 bases between. Germline assignment: CDR1 MNHEY and CDR2 SMNVEV (reference sequence). The CDR3 spells CASSLLGGNPGGYTF. For the CDR3, the DNA is TGTGCCAGCAGTTTACTGGGGGGGAATCCTGGAGGCTACACCTTC.

This clone showed up just once. The chain uses TRBV5-8 and TRBJ2-1, with 11 bases aligning to TRBD1. The CDR3 has 15 amino acids. Per the germline V gene, CDR1 is SGHTS and CDR2 is YDEGEE. Trimming removed 2 bases from V and 6 bases from J; junction bases left unmatched: 4. CDR3 nucleotides: TGTGCCAGCAGCTTCGGACAGGGGGCGGGCAATGAGCAGTTCTTC. Translation gives CASSFGQGAGNEQFF.

The V gene is TRBV6-5, the J gene TRBJ1-2; no firm D call. The CDR3 loop spans 15 amino acids. V was shortened by 6 bases and J by 7 bases, with 21 bases between the two germline ends. CDR1 and CDR2 from the germline V gene are MNHEY and SVGAGI. CDR3: CASRRNTRHAGGYTF. CDR3 coding DNA: TGTGCCAGCAGGCGCAATACCCGACATGCTGGTGGCTACACCTTC.

The rearrangement links TRBV4-1 to TRBJ2-3; 7 bases match TRBD1. The CDR3 consists of 15 residues. Per the germline V gene, CDR1 is MGHRA and CDR2 is YSYEKL. V shed 0 bases, J shed 2 bases, and the junction held 2 bases outside the gene matches. The CDR3 protein is CASSQEDRITDTQYF. In nucleotides, the CDR3 is TGCGCCAGCAGCCAAGAGGACAGGATCACAGATACGCAGTATTTT.

The V gene is TRBV28, the J gene TRBJ2-7; 9 bases are a match to TRBD2. Trimming took 3 bases from V and 0 from J; bases not matched to a gene: 6. The CDR3 runs 16 residues. Germline loops: CDR1 MDHEN, CDR2 SYDVKM. CDR3 sequence: CASSFSLAGLSYEQYF. The CDR3 DNA follows: TGTGCCAGCAGTTTCTCACTAGCGGGTCTCTCCTACGAGCAGTACTTC.

The chain carries TRBV2 and TRBJ1-3; perhaps TRBD1 as D (5 bases). Germline CDR1 is SNHLY and CDR2 is FYNNEI. V lost 6 bases and J 0 bases, leaving 9 bases between the germline ends. This CDR3 has 14 residues. CDR3 DNA sequence: TGTGCCAGCAGAGAGACAGCCTCTGGAAACACCATATATTTT. It is translated as CASRETASGNTIYF. Complete variable domain (other parts from reference TRBV2 and TRBJ1-3): EPEVTQTPSHQVTQMGQEVILRCVPISNHLYFYWYRQILGQKVEFLVSFYNNEISEKSEIFDDQFSVERPDGSNFTLKIRSTKLEDSAMYFCASRETASGNTIYFGEGSWLTVV.

The rearrangement joins TRBV11-1 to TRBJ2-5; 7 bases agree with TRBD2. Germline-derived CDR1 and CDR2 are SGHAT and FQDESV (reference sequence). The CDR3 consists of 13 residues. The trim removed 4 bases at V and 5 bases at J, leaving 4 bases unmatched. This chain's CDR3 is CASSSGLDETQYF. The CDR3 coding sequence is TGTGCCAGCAGCTCCGGACTAGATGAGACCCAGTACTTC.

The chain is built from TRBV29-1 and TRBJ1-1, with D possibly TRBD1 on 5 matching bases. Germline V lookup: CDR1 SQVTM, CDR2 ANQGSEA. This CDR3 comprises 14 residues. V lost 7 bases and J 9 bases, leaving 24 bases between the germline ends. The CDR3 DNA sequence: TGCAGCGGAGAAGCGGGACGCTTGGGGGGGAAAGCTTTCTTT. This codes for CSGEAGRLGGKAFF.

The V gene is TRBV7-2, the J gene TRBJ1-1; 7 bases map to TRBD1. J was trimmed by 1 base and V by 1 base; bases with no gene match: 6. CDR1 and CDR2 from the germline V gene are SGHTA and FQGNSA. The CDR3 has 16 residues. For the CDR3, the DNA is TGTGCCAGCAGCTTAGTTTTAGGGGGCGCGAACACTGAAGCTTTCTTT. This sequence encodes CASSLVLGGANTEAFF.

This rearrangement joins TRBV27 to TRBJ1-2; 8 positions match TRBD1. The CDR3 has 15 residues. The V and J ends lost 4 bases and 5 bases, in that order; junction bases with no gene match: 9. Germline assignment: CDR1 MNHEY and CDR2 SMNVEV (reference sequence). The DNA for the CDR3 is TGTGCCAGCAGTTCCCCTTCAGGGGGCCGATATGGCTACACCTTC. This translates into CASSSPSGGRYGYTF.

CDR3 coding DNA: TGTGCCAGCAGCTTAGCGCCCCTGACAGCCGGAAACACCATATATTTT. Its protein is CASSLAPLTAGNTIYF. The chain recombines TRBV7-2 with TRBJ1-3; tentative D call: TRBD1 (5 bases). Trimming stripped 0 bases from V and 4 bases from J, with 13 bases between. Looked up from germline, CDR1 is SGHTA and CDR2 is FQGNSA. There are 16 residues in the CDR3.

V is TRBV2 and J is TRBJ2-1, with D tentatively TRBD2 (5 bases). The CDR3 has 17 amino acids. V was clipped by 4 bases and J by 4 bases, with 20 bases between them. CDR1 SNHLY and CDR2 FYNNEI come from the germline V gene. DNA of the CDR3: TGTGCCAGCAGTGTGGTGGACTCCCAAAACGGGTACAATGAGCAGTTCTTC. Its protein product is CASSVVDSQNGYNEQFF.

This clone is a singleton in its sample. The CDR3 carries no conserved terminal phenylalanine or tryptophan, so it likely arises from a read error. The DNA is omitted, as the CDR3 cannot be located on it reliably, and the CDR3 follows TCRdb's listing. V and J are TRBV28 and TRBJ1-5; TRBD1 is the table's D call and was not checked against the DNA. The CDR3 totals 11 residues, both ends included. CDR1 is MDHEN, CDR2 SYDVKM, per germline. The CDR3 loop reads CASSSGTVTHI.

V gene TRBV19 combines with J gene TRBJ1-6; 9 nucleotides match TRBD1. J gave up 9 bases and V 5 bases, and 8 bases lay outside the gene matches. CDR1 LNHDA and CDR2 SQIVND come from the germline V gene (reference sequence). The CDR3 has 15 residues. CDR3: CASSARDRDSSPLHF. In DNA form, the CDR3 reads TGTGCCAGTAGTGCCCGGGACAGGGATAGTTCACCCCTCCACTTT. Drawing the rest from reference TRBV19 and TRBJ1-6, the complete variable domain is DGGITQSPKYLFRKEGQNVTLSCEQNLNHDAMYWYRQDPGQGLRLIYYSQIVNDFQKGDIAEGYSVSREKKESFPLTVTSAQKNPTAFYLCASSARDRDSSPLHFGNGTRLTVT.

This clone has just one count. This chain connects TRBV28 to TRBJ1-2; D is undetermined. Trimming cost V 4 bases and J 2 bases, with 11 bases left between them. This CDR3 spans 14 amino acids. Germline V gives CDR1 MDHEN, CDR2 SYDVKM. CDR3: CASSSLGLNYGYTF. The CDR3 DNA follows: TGTGCCAGCAGTTCCCTCGGACTGAACTATGGCTACACCTTC.

DNA of the CDR3: TGTGCCAGCAGCTCACCCAGGGGGGTTTCACCCCTCCACTTT. Its protein is CASSSPRGVSPLHF. The V gene is TRBV6-1, the J gene TRBJ1-6; TRBD1 matches at 7 bases. CDR3 length: 14 amino acids. V lost 6 bases, J lost 9 bases, and 8 bases stayed unmatched. Germline loops: CDR1 MNHNS, CDR2 SASEGT.

The chain is built from TRBV5-1 and TRBJ1-4, with 9 bases identical to TRBD1. The CDR3 contains 14 residues. V lost 4 bases, J lost 8 bases, and 6 bases stayed unmatched. Germline CDR1 SGHRS, CDR2 YFSETQ. This chain's CDR3 is CASSIQGAEEKLFF. As DNA, the CDR3 is TGCGCCAGCAGCATACAGGGGGCGGAGGAAAAACTGTTTTTT.

J is TRBJ1-4 and V is TRBV4-3; D not certain. The CDR3 covers 15 residues. Trimming took off 0 bases at V and 11 bases at J, with 16 bases between the two ends. CDR1 is LGHNA and CDR2 is YSLEER in the germline V gene. In DNA form, the CDR3 reads TGCGCCAGCAGCCAAGATCCCCAGGCCCCCTTTAAACTGTTTTTT. Encoded protein: CASSQDPQAPFKLFF.

The chain has TRBV29-1 and TRBJ1-2, with a tentative D call TRBD1 (6 bases). Germline V CDR1 and CDR2: SQVTM, ANQGSEA. Trimming took off 5 bases at V and 4 bases at J, with 26 bases between the two ends. The CDR3 is 17 amino acids. CDR3 sequence: CSVHLWDTNLMVYGYTF. CDR3 coding DNA: TGCAGCGTTCACCTATGGGACACCAATTTGATGGTCTATGGCTACACCTTC.

V usage is TRBV7-9 and J usage is TRBJ1-1; 7 nucleotides agree with TRBD1. V gave up 4 bases and J gave up 0 bases; unmatched junction bases: 14. The CDR3 runs 18 residues. Germline CDR1 and CDR2: SEHNR and FQNEAQ (reference sequence). CDR3 loop: CASSSIGQDGYMNTEAFF. The CDR3 DNA follows: TGTGCCAGCAGCTCTATAGGACAGGACGGATACATGAACACTGAAGCTTTCTTT. The full variable domain, rest sourced from reference TRBV7-9 and TRBJ1-1, is DTGVSQNPRHKITKRGQNVTFRCDPISEHNRLYWYRQTLGQGPEFLTYFQNEAQLEKSRLLSDRFSAERPKGSFSTLEIQRTEQGDSAMYLCASSSIGQDGYMNTEAFFGQGTRLTVV.

V is TRBV12-5 and J is TRBJ2-3, with TRBD2 matching over 9 bases. The V and J ends lost 5 bases and 4 bases, in that order; junction bases with no gene match: 10. This CDR3 is built from 16 residues. The germline CDR1 and CDR2 sequences are LGHNT and FRNRAP. The CDR3 protein is CASGPGTSWESDTQYF. As DNA, the CDR3 is TGTGCTAGTGGTCCGGGGACTAGCTGGGAATCAGATACGCAGTATTTT.

This clone was picked up one time. J is TRBJ2-2 and V is TRBV6-5; 8 nucleotides match TRBD2. The CDR3 is 15 residues long. J gave up 5 bases and V 4 bases, and 6 bases lay outside the gene matches. CDR1 and CDR2 (germline): MNHEY, SVGAGI. Here the CDR3 reads CASSSNSGATGELFF. For the CDR3, the DNA is TGTGCCAGCAGTTCCAATAGCGGGGCGACCGGGGAGCTGTTTTTT.